A single sample is the source of the 13 T cell receptor beta chains below, sequenced in a study of blood T cell repertoires in COVID-19. Assay: immunoSEQ multiplex PCR; the TCRdb copy retains only in-frame clones and omits some. The sample has about 170,000 clones; 83% are singletons. What was sequenced was peripheral blood. These receptors were taken from a woman in her seventies who had recovered from COVID-19.

The J gene is TRBJ1-1, the V gene TRBV28; a possible D gene is TRBD1 (6 bases). Germline V gene data show CDR1 as MDHEN and CDR2 as SYDVKM. Trimming took 5 bases from V and 1 from J, leaving 14 bases between them. The CDR3 is made up of 15 amino acids. CDR3 residues: CASSPGGAQNTEAFF. CDR3 coding DNA: TGTGCCAGCAGTCCGGGGGGGGCCCAGAACACTGAAGCTTTCTTT.

The chain carries TRBV7-2 and TRBJ2-5; TRBD2 matches 13 bases. CDR1 and CDR2 (germline): SGHTA, FQGNSA. CDR3 size: 15 residues. Germline trimming cut 5 bases from V and 9 bases from J; bases unmatched to any gene: 9. The CDR3, as DNA: TGTGCCAGCAGCCCCGCCGGGACTAGCGGGACGTCCCAGTACTTC. Its protein product is CASSPAGTSGTSQYF.

The genes are TRBV5-1 and TRBJ2-7, with D possibly being TRBD1 (5 bases). Germline CDR1 and CDR2: SGHRS and YFSETQ. V lost 4 bases to trimming and J lost 9 bases, with 14 bases between them. The length of the CDR3 is 12 residues. This CDR3 reads CASSGALWRQYF. The CDR3 DNA follows: TGCGCCAGCAGCGGGGCGCTTTGGAGGCAGTACTTC.

This clone was observed once. The J gene is TRBJ1-2, the V gene TRBV7-9, with D possibly being TRBD1 (5 bases). The CDR3 sequence is 14 residues long. In germline, CDR1 is SEHNR, CDR2 FQNEAQ (reference sequence). V was cut by 2 bases and J by 8 bases, with 15 bases left in between. CDR3 coding DNA: TGTGCCAGCAGCTTATTTGGGTCCCAGGGAGGCTACACCTTC. Its translation: CASSLFGSQGGYTF.

The chain uses TRBV3-1 (or the pseudogene TRBV3-2) and TRBJ2-3; 10 nucleotides align to TRBD1. Unmatched junction bases numbered 4, after V lost 3 bases and J lost 4 bases. The germline gives CDR1 LGHDT, CDR2 YNNKEL (reference sequence). The CDR3 extends over 15 amino acids. The CDR3 DNA sequence: TGTGCCAGCAGCCACCGGGACAGGGGCGCAGATACGCAGTATTTT. Its translation: CASSHRDRGADTQYF.

The chain couples TRBV6-1 to TRBJ2-5, with 8 bases fitting TRBD1. V was clipped by 3 bases and J by 4 bases; unmatched bases: 7. The CDR3 spans 15 residues. CDR1 and CDR2 (germline): MNHNS, SASEGT. The CDR3 reads CASSDRQGRGETQYF. CDR3 coding DNA: TGTGCCAGCAGTGACCGACAGGGGCGGGGAGAGACCCAGTACTTC.

The chain employs TRBV4-2 and TRBJ1-4; a possible D gene is TRBD1 (6 bases). The CDR3 is made up of 15 amino acids. Trimming took 1 base from V and 7 from J, leaving 13 bases between them. Germline V gene sequence: CDR1 LGHNA, CDR2 YNFKEQ. CDR3 DNA: TGTGCCAGCAGCCAAGGGGGGCCCGACGTTGAAAAACTGTTTTTT. Its protein is CASSQGGPDVEKLFF.

The chain has TRBV5-1 and TRBJ2-7; no clear D gene. V was cut by 4 bases and J by 3 bases, with 11 bases left in between. This CDR3 contains 13 residues. Germline-derived CDR1 and CDR2 are SGHRS and YFSETQ. CDR3 sequence reads: CASSLNSYYEQYF. The CDR3 region has the DNA TGCGCCAGCAGCCTAAACAGTTACTACGAGCAGTACTTC.

V is TRBV15 and J is TRBJ1-5; no clear D gene. Per germline, CDR1 LNHNV and CDR2 YYDKDF (reference sequence). This CDR3 comprises 19 residues. The V end was cut by 1 base, the J end by 0 bases, with 19 bases between. This CDR3 is CATSRVGTRGPYSNQPQHF. In DNA, the CDR3 is TGTGCCACCAGCAGAGTCGGCACCCGAGGCCCCTATAGCAATCAGCCCCAGCATTTT. The full variable domain, rest sourced from reference TRBV15 and TRBJ1-5, is DAMVIQNPRYQVTQFGKPVTLSCSQTLNHNVMYWYQQKSSQAPKLLFHYYDKDFNNEADTPDNFQSRRPNTSFCFLDIRSPGLGDTAMYLCATSRVGTRGPYSNQPQHFGDGTRLSIL.

Only a few counts were recorded for this clone. The rearrangement joins TRBV10-3 to TRBJ2-7; TRBD1 is a possible D gene (6 bases). The V end lost 6 bases, the J end lost 5 bases, and 11 bases lay between the germline ends. The germline V gene encodes CDR1 ENHRY and CDR2 SYGVKD. This CDR3 contains 12 residues. CDR3 sequence (DNA): TGTGCCATCAGCGCCCAGGGGCACGAGCAGTACTTC. This encodes CAISAQGHEQYF.

V and J are TRBV18 and TRBJ2-3, with D possibly matching TRBD1 (5 bases). The V gene lost 2 bases and the J gene lost 0 bases, with 6 bases spanning the gap. The CDR3 totals 14 residues. In germline, CDR1 is KGHSH, CDR2 LQKENI. CDR3 bases: TGTGCCAGCTCACCAAGGGGCAGCACAGATACGCAGTATTTT. Translating gives CASSPRGSTDTQYF.

The chain recombines TRBV6-5 with TRBJ2-5, with a weak D call TRBD2 (5 bases). CDR1 is MNHEY and CDR2 is SVGAGI in the germline V gene. This CDR3 has 13 amino acids. Trimming took off 8 bases at V and 1 base at J, with 11 bases between the two ends. The CDR3: CASEGPLQETQYF. In nucleotides, the CDR3 is TGTGCCAGCGAGGGCCCACTCCAAGAGACCCAGTACTTC.

V usage is TRBV2 and J usage is TRBJ1-2; 8 bases map to TRBD1. The CDR3 totals 12 residues. The V segment lost 4 bases and the J segment 6 bases; nucleotides outside the gene matches: 1. Germline V gives CDR1 SNHLY, CDR2 FYNNEI. CDR3 in amino acids: CASSATGDGYTF. The CDR3 DNA reads TGTGCCAGCAGTGCGACAGGGGATGGCTACACCTTC.